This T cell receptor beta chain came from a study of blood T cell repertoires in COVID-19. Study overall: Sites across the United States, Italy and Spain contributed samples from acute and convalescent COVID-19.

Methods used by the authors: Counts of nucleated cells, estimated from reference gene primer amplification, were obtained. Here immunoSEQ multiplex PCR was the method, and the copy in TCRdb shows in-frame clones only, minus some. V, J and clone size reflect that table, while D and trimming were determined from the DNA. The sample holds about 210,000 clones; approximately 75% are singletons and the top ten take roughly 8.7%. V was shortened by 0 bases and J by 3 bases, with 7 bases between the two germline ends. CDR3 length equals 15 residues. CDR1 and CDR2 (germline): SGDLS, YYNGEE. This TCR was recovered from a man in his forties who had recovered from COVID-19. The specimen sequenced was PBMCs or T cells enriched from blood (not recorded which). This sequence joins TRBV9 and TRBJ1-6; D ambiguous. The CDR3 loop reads CASSVGQYYNSPLHF. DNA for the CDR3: TGTGCCAGCAGCGTAGGGCAGTACTATAATTCACCCCTCCACTTT.